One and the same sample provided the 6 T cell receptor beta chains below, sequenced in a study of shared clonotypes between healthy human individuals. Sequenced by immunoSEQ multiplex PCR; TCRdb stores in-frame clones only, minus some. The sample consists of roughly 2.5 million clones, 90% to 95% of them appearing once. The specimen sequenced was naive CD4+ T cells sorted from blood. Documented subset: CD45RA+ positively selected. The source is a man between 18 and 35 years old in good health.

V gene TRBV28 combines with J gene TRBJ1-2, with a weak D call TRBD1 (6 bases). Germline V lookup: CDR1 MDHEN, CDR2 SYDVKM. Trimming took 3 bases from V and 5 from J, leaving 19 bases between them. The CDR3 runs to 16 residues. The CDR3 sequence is CASSFFRGVGTYGYTF. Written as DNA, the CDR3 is TGTGCCAGCAGTTTTTTCCGGGGCGTTGGGACATATGGCTACACCTTC.

CDR3 in DNA: TGTGCCAGCAGCCCCTCCCAAGAGACCCAGTACTTC. Amino acids: CASSPSQETQYF. The genes are TRBV14 and TRBJ2-5; D call uncertain. Germline V gives CDR1 SGHDN, CDR2 FVKESK. V lost 4 bases to trimming and J lost 1 base, with 4 bases between them. The CDR3 has 12 amino acids. Full variable domain (rest looked up from reference TRBV14 and TRBJ2-5): EAGVTQFPSHSVIEKGQTVTLRCDPISGHDNLYWYRRVMGKEIKFLLHFVKESKQDESGMPNNRFLAERTGGTYSTLKVQPAELEDSGVYFCASSPSQETQYFGPGTRLLVL.

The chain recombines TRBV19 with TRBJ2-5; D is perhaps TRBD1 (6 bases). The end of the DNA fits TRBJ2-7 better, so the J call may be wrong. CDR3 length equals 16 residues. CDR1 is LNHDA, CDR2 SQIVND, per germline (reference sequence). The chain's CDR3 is CASSISGTQISYEQYF. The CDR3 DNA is TGTGCCAGTAGTATATCGGGGACACAGATCTCCTACGAGCAGTACTTC.

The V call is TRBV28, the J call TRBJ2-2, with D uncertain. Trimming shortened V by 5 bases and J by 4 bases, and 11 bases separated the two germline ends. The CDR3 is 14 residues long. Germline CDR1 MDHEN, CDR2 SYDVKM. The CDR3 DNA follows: TGTGCCAGCAGTATGAGCCCTCTCACCGGGGAGCTGTTTTTT. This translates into CASSMSPLTGELFF.

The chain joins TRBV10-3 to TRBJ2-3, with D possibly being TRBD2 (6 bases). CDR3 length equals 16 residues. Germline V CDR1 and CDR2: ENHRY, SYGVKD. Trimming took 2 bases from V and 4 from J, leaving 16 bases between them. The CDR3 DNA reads TGTGCCATCAGTGAGCCGGATCGGGGGTCTGCAGATACGCAGTATTTT. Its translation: CAISEPDRGSADTQYF.

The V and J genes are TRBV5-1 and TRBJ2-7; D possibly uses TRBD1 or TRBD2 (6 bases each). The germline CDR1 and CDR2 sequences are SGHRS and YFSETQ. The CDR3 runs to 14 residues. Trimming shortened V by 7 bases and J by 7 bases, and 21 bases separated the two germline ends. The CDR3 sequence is CASSQGGPSVEQYF. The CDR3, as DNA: TGCGCCAGCTCCCAAGGGGGGCCCTCCGTGGAGCAGTACTTC. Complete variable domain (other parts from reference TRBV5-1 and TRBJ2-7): KAGVTQTPRYLIKTRGQQVTLSCSPISGHRSVSWYQQTPGQGLQFLFEYFSETQRNKGNFPGRFSGRQFSNSRSEMNVSTLELGDSALYLCASSQGGPSVEQYFGPGTRLTVT.